The table lists the clone carrying this T cell receptor (beta chain) with a few counts. Antigen: not known. The V and J ends lost 3 bases and 4 bases respectively, with 7 bases between them. CDR1 MGHDK and CDR2 SYGVNS come from the germline V gene. This CDR3 region has 14 residues. A single record per CDR3 protein comes from TCRdb applying MiXCR to the reads. The sample shows 68,000 or so distinct CDR3 sequences, approximately 47% of them seen only once. The data were obtained in a study of type 1 regulatory T cells. Study as a whole: T-allo10 is a Tr1-enriched, alloantigen-specific CD4 T cell product made in vitro.

General study results and limits: Compared with non-type 1 regulatory T cells, type 1 regulatory T cells showed a more restricted TCR repertoire.

V usage is TRBV25-1 and J usage is TRBJ1-6, with no clear D. This TCR came from a human donor in good health. The sequencing input was cultured non-Tr1 T cells, either the whole culture or a sorted T cell fraction (not recorded which). The CDR3 spells CASSDAGYNSPLHF. The CDR3 nucleotides are TGTGCCAGCAGTGATGCGGGGTATAATTCACCCCTCCACTTT.